The 20 T cell receptor beta chains given below trace back to one sample, sequenced in a study of blood T cell repertoires in COVID-19. Libraries were prepared by immunoSEQ multiplex PCR; TCRdb keeps only in-frame clonotypes and omits some of them. The sample has 30,000 or so clones; around nine tenths are singletons. The specimen was peripheral blood. The source is a human donor in a cohort sampled during active COVID-19.

The gene calls are TRBV6-9 and TRBJ2-7; 8 bases map to TRBD1. V was pared by 4 bases and J by 2 bases, with 4 bases of the junction left unmatched. Germline loops: CDR1 MNHGY, CDR2 SVAAGI. The CDR3 contains 14 residues. The CDR3 DNA follows: TGTGCCAGCAGTTGCTTGGACAGGGCCTACGAGCAGTACTTC. As protein: CASSCLDRAYEQYF.

This clone was counted only a few times. The chain combines TRBV15 with TRBJ2-5; 8 nucleotides align to TRBD2. From germline, CDR1 is LNHNV and CDR2 YYDKDF (reference sequence). With 5 bases clipped from V and 4 bases from J, the junction kept 3 bases outside the gene matches. This CDR3 spans 13 amino acids. In nucleotides, the CDR3 is TGTGCCACCAGCGGACTAGCTGGAGAGACCCAGTACTTC. It translates to CATSGLAGETQYF.

The J gene is TRBJ1-2, the V gene TRBV5-1; 8 bases line up with TRBD1. This CDR3 region has 17 residues. V dropped 2 bases and J dropped 2; count of bases not matched to a gene: 11. The germline gives CDR1 SGHRS, CDR2 YFSETQ. CDR3 sequence: CASSLRTGSPTNYGYTF. CDR3 coding DNA: TGCGCCAGCAGCTTAAGGACAGGGTCGCCCACCAACTATGGCTACACCTTC. The full variable domain, with the rest looked up from reference TRBV5-1 and TRBJ1-2, is KAGVTQTPRYLIKTRGQQVTLSCSPISGHRSVSWYQQTPGQGLQFLFEYFSETQRNKGNFPGRFSGRQFSNSRSEMNVSTLELGDSALYLCASSLRTGSPTNYGYTFGSGTRLTVV.

The count of this clone is one. CDR3 bases: TGTGCCATCAGTGAATTCGCAGGGTCTGGTTCACCCCTCCACTTT. Residues: CAISEFAGSGSPLHF. V and J are TRBV10-3 and TRBJ1-6; D perhaps matches TRBD1 (5 bases). The germline V gene has CDR1 ENHRY and CDR2 SYGVKD. This CDR3 is 15 amino acids long. Trimming stripped 3 bases from V and 9 bases from J, with 15 bases between.

V usage is TRBV5-1 and J usage is TRBJ2-5, with 9 bases fitting TRBD2. Trimming removed 4 bases from V and 6 bases from J; junction bases left unmatched: 7. Germline loops: CDR1 SGHRS, CDR2 YFSETQ. This CDR3 is built from 14 residues. The CDR3 here is CASSPGTSTKTQYF. The CDR3 nucleotides read TGCGCCAGCAGCCCAGGGACTAGCACGAAGACCCAGTACTTC.

The chain is built from TRBV9 and TRBJ1-1, with a possible D match to TRBD1 (6 bases). Germline V gives CDR1 SGDLS, CDR2 YYNGEE. CDR3 length: 13 amino acids. V lost 5 bases and J 11 bases, leaving 19 bases between the germline ends. This CDR3 is CASSGDTRGAAFF. The CDR3, as DNA: TGTGCCAGCAGTGGGGACACCCGAGGGGCCGCTTTCTTT. The whole variable domain, filled in from reference TRBV9 and TRBJ1-1, reads DSGVTQTPKHLITATGQRVTLRCSPRSGDLSVYWYQQSLDQGLQFLIQYYNGEERAKGNILERFSAQQFPDLHSELNLSSLELGDSALYFCASSGDTRGAAFFGQGTRLTVV.

The V gene is TRBV10-1, the J gene TRBJ2-3, with TRBD1 matching 9 bases. The CDR3 is 18 residues long. Germline CDR1 WNHNN, CDR2 SYGVQD (reference sequence). Trimming took 6 bases from V and 4 from J; bases not matched to a gene: 17. The DNA of the CDR3 is TGCGCCAGCAGCGATAGGGACAGGGTCCCCTCGGGCGCAGATACGCAGTATTTT. Translated, it gives CASSDRDRVPSGADTQYF.

This clone has just a few counts. V usage is TRBV7-2 and J usage is TRBJ2-3, with D maybe TRBD2 (5 bases). The CDR3 is made up of 12 amino acids. The V gene's germline CDR1 is SGHTA and CDR2 FQGNSA. V shed 6 bases and J shed 7 bases, with 11 bases lying between them. The CDR3 DNA is TGTGCCAGCAGGAGGACTGGAAATACGCAGTATTTT. Translated: CASRRTGNTQYF.

This clone was found once. Other DNA sequences in the same sample also yield this CDR3. V gene TRBV13 combines with J gene TRBJ2-7; tentative D call: TRBD1 (6 bases). V was clipped by 5 bases and J by 4 bases, with 21 bases between them. Per the germline V gene, CDR1 is PRHDT and CDR2 is FYEKMQ (reference sequence). The CDR3 is made up of 16 amino acids. This CDR3 reads CASSKTGHFFSYEQYF. The CDR3 bases are TGTGCCAGCAGCAAGACGGGACATTTTTTCTCTTACGAGCAGTACTTC.

J is TRBJ2-5 and V is TRBV5-6, with a weak D call TRBD2 (7 bases). This CDR3 comprises 14 residues. The germline V gene has CDR1 SGHDT and CDR2 YYEEEE. V was pared by 4 bases and J by 5 bases, with 15 bases between. CDR3 loop: CASSQRGARETQYF. The CDR3 DNA follows: TGTGCCAGCAGCCAACGGGGGGCTCGGGAGACCCAGTACTTC.

The chain employs TRBV7-8 and TRBJ2-1; D may be TRBD2 (5 bases). Germline V gives CDR1 SGHVS, CDR2 FQNEAQ. V was shortened by 2 bases and J by 5 bases, with 13 bases between the two germline ends. The CDR3 has 15 residues. In nucleotides, the CDR3 is TGTGCCAGCAGCTTACGGGAAGGGAGAAACAATGAGCAGTTCTTC. Protein: CASSLREGRNNEQFF.

This chain connects TRBV6-2 or TRBV6-3 to TRBJ2-3, with D tentatively TRBD2 (5 bases). The ends were cut back, 2 bases at V and 4 bases at J, with 10 bases in the middle. CDR1 and CDR2 from the germline V gene are MNHEY and SVGEGT. This CDR3 comprises 14 residues. The CDR3: CASSYPREPDTQYF. The CDR3 DNA follows: TGTGCCAGCAGTTACCCCCGGGAACCAGATACGCAGTATTTT.

The chain employs TRBV4-1 and TRBJ2-5; no clear D. CDR1 and CDR2 (germline): MGHRA, YSYEKL. The CDR3 consists of 15 residues. V lost 1 base, J lost 0 bases, and 9 bases lay in between. CDR3 in DNA: TGCGCCAGCAGCCAAGCACACCTGTACCAAGAGACCCAGTACTTC. Its protein product is CASSQAHLYQETQYF.

The chain couples TRBV3-1 (or the pseudogene TRBV3-2) to TRBJ2-5; possible D gene TRBD2, 5 bases. V lost 0 bases and J lost 5, with 13 bases in between. The CDR3 is 15 amino acids. In germline, CDR1 is LGHDT, CDR2 YNNKEL (reference sequence). CDR3 sequence: CASSQDWERRETQYF. The CDR3 DNA is TGTGCCAGCAGCCAAGATTGGGAGAGGCGGGAGACCCAGTACTTC.

V gene TRBV12-3 or TRBV12-4 combines with J gene TRBJ2-5, with D maybe TRBD2 (7 bases). The CDR3 consists of 13 residues. Trimming shortened V by 7 bases and J by 2 bases, and 11 bases separated the two germline ends. CDR3 sequence reads: CASKRDTQETQYF. The CDR3 DNA follows: TGTGCCAGCAAGCGGGACACGCAAGAGACCCAGTACTTC.

The V call is TRBV19, the J call TRBJ1-1; tentative D call: TRBD1 (5 bases). Germline V lookup: CDR1 LNHDA, CDR2 SQIVND (reference sequence). This CDR3 is 15 amino acids long. Trimming shortened V by 9 bases and J by 3 bases, and 20 bases separated the two germline ends. As DNA, the CDR3 is TGTGCCAGCCGCTCGGAGGGGCGCGTGGACACTGAAGCTTTCTTT. It yields the protein CASRSEGRVDTEAFF.

The V gene is TRBV19, the J gene TRBJ2-1; D unclear. This CDR3 region has 17 residues. Trimming shortened V by 7 bases and J by 0 bases, and 19 bases separated the two germline ends. The germline gives CDR1 LNHDA, CDR2 SQIVND (reference sequence). For the CDR3, the DNA is TGTGCCAGTACCAAAACGACACCACCGAGCTCCTACAATGAGCAGTTCTTC. As protein: CASTKTTPPSSYNEQFF.

This chain links TRBV5-4 with TRBJ2-7, with D perhaps TRBD1 (5 bases). CDR1 is SGHNT and CDR2 is YYREEE in the germline V gene (reference sequence). CDR3 length: 16 amino acids. Between the trimmed V and J ends, which lost 5 bases and 0 bases, there was a span of 18 bases. CDR3 DNA sequence: TGTGCCAGCAGTTCGGGCAGACAGAGAATCTCCTACGAGCAGTACTTC. Translated: CASSSGRQRISYEQYF.

The chain couples TRBV2 to TRBJ1-3, with D possibly being TRBD1 (6 bases). Germline V gene lookup returns CDR1 SNHLY and CDR2 FYNNEI. This CDR3 spans 14 amino acids. Between the trimmed V and J ends, which lost 10 bases and 0 bases, there was a span of 13 bases. CDR3 DNA sequence: TGTGCCATAGGGGGTGGCTACTCTGGAAACACCATATATTTT. This gives the protein CAIGGGYSGNTIYF.

This sequence joins TRBV18 and TRBJ2-6; D not certain. The CDR3 extends over 15 amino acids. The V end was cut by 0 bases, the J end by 1 base, with 4 bases between. Per germline, CDR1 KGHSH and CDR2 LQKENI. CDR3 loop: CASSPPQSGANVLTF. In nucleotides, the CDR3 is TGTGCCAGCTCACCACCCCAGTCTGGGGCCAACGTCCTGACTTTC.